The rows below give T cell receptor beta chains drawn from one sample of a study of cytomegalovirus exposure and HLA in healthy donors. Generated by immunoSEQ multiplex PCR, the TCRdb table keeps only in-frame clones and is missing some. The sample holds under 150,000 clones, roughly 79% seen once. Sequencing input: PBMCs. These receptors were taken from a woman in her forties in good health and CMV-seropositive. CDR3s include the opening cysteine and the closing phenylalanine or tryptophan. D genes are given only for firm matches. Expanded clones get a size class; other rows say once, few or many, or leave the size out.

clone size | CDR3 length | J gene | V gene | D gene | CDR3 protein | CDR3 DNA
- | 16 | TRBJ2-1 | TRBV10-3 | - | CAISDLGAGSYNEQFF | TGTGCCATCAGTGACCTGGGAGCGGGTTCCTACAATGAGCAGTTCTTC
- | 15 | TRBJ1-2 | TRBV5-1 | TRBD1 | CASSFSYRGQGGYTF | TGCGCCAGCAGCTTCTCATACAGGGGACAAGGTGGCTACACCTTC
- | 14 | TRBJ1-1 | TRBV9 | TRBD1 | CASSSRQGNTEAFF | TGTGCCAGCAGCTCGCGACAGGGCAACACTGAAGCTTTCTTT
- | 17 | TRBJ2-1 | TRBV6-4 | TRBD1 | CASSDPGQVRSYNEQFF | TGTGCCAGCAGTGACCCCGGACAGGTCCGCTCCTACAATGAGCAGTTCTTC
- | 13 | TRBJ1-2 | TRBV30 | - | CAWSRVPNYGYTF | TGTGCCTGGAGCCGAGTTCCTAACTATGGCTACACCTTC
- | 14 | TRBJ1-5 | TRBV19 | - | CASTRMGGNQPQHF | TGTGCCAGTACCCGGATGGGCGGCAATCAGCCCCAGCATTTT
- | 13 | TRBJ2-7 | TRBV5-6 | TRBD2 | CASSSGGASEQYF | TGTGCCAGCAGTAGCGGGGGGGCCTCCGAGCAGTACTTC
- | 14 | TRBJ1-1 | TRBV19 | - | CASSTETINTEAFF | TGTGCCAGTAGTACAGAGACAATTAACACTGAAGCTTTCTTT
- | 12 | TRBJ2-7 | TRBV5-6 | - | CASSLSSYEQYF | TGTGCCAGCAGCTTGTCCTCCTACGAGCAGTACTTC
once | 15 | TRBJ2-2 | TRBV11-2 | - | CASSPGGGAAGELFF | TGTGCCAGCAGCCCCGGTGGCGGGGCGGCCGGGGAGCTGTTTTTT
- | 14 | TRBJ2-7 | TRBV5-1 | - | CASSLGRGSYEQYF | TGCGCCAGCAGCTTGGGGCGGGGTTCCTACGAGCAGTACTTC
- | 14 | TRBJ1-5 | TRBV5-5 | TRBD1 | CASSSDRGNQPQHF | TGTGCCAGCAGCTCGGACAGGGGAAATCAGCCCCAGCATTTT
- | 14 | TRBJ2-2 | TRBV19 | - | CASSLSLWTGELFF | TGTGCCAGTAGTTTGAGTCTTTGGACCGGGGAGCTGTTTTTT
- | 14 | TRBJ2-5 | TRBV5-1 | - | CASSLAGQQETQYF | TGCGCCAGCAGCTTGGCCGGACAGCAAGAGACCCAGTACTTC
- | 13 | TRBJ2-3 | TRBV9 | - | CASSVAITDTQYF | TGTGCCAGCAGCGTAGCTATCACAGATACGCAGTATTTT
- | 15 | TRBJ1-4 | TRBV11-2 | - | CASSSGDRINEKLFF | TGTGCCAGCAGCTCGGGTGACAGGATCAATGAAAAACTGTTTTTT
- | 17 | TRBJ1-1 | TRBV5-1 | TRBD1 | CASSLRTGGASGTEAFF | TGCGCCAGCAGCTTGCGGACAGGGGGCGCGTCCGGTACTGAAGCTTTCTTT
- | 15 | TRBJ2-2 | TRBV7-3 | TRBD1 | CASSAQTGQGGELFF | TGTGCCAGCAGCGCCCAGACAGGGCAGGGCGGGGAGCTGTTTTTT
few | 15 | TRBJ2-5 | TRBV18 | TRBD1 | CASSPPGQAKETQYF | TGTGCCAGCTCACCACCGGGACAGGCTAAAGAGACCCAGTACTTC
- | 15 | TRBJ1-5 | TRBV19 | - | CASKVGLYSNQPQHF | TGTGCCAGCAAGGTGGGCCTATATAGCAATCAGCCCCAGCATTTT
- | 14 | TRBJ1-5 | TRBV9 | - | CASSPGQGGQPQHF | TGTGCCAGCAGCCCAGGCCAGGGTGGCCAGCCCCAGCATTTT
- | 15 | TRBJ1-1 | TRBV5-4 | - | CASSLDGGMNTEAFF | TGTGCCAGCAGCTTGGACGGGGGGATGAACACTGAAGCTTTCTTT
- | 12 | TRBJ2-7 | TRBV5-1 | - | CASSFQGNEQYF | TGCGCCAGCAGCTTCCAGGGTAACGAGCAGTACTTC
- | 14 | TRBJ1-4 | TRBV30 | TRBD1 | CAWRWTGVDEKLFF | TGTGCCTGGAGGTGGACAGGGGTGGATGAAAAACTGTTTTTT
once | 14 | TRBJ1-5 | TRBV7-2 | TRBD1 | CARCGDRGFKPQHF | TGTGCCAGGTGCGGGGACAGGGGGTTCAAGCCCCAGCATTTT
- | 17 | TRBJ2-3 | TRBV5-1 | TRBD2 | CASSLGFTGGSTDTQYF | TGCGCCAGCAGCTTGGGGTTTACGGGGGGGAGCACAGATACGCAGTATTTT
- | 18 | TRBJ1-6 | TRBV5-1 | TRBD1 | CASSLSYRGTGDNSPLHF | TGCGCCAGCAGCTTGTCTTACAGGGGTACGGGCGATAATTCACCCCTCCACTTT
few | 16 | TRBJ1-5 | TRBV4-1 | - | CASSQAGIGSNQPQHF | TGCGCCAGCAGCCAAGCAGGGATCGGTAGCAATCAGCCCCAGCATTTT
- | 16 | TRBJ1-5 | TRBV7-9 | - | CASSSDRWSGNQPQHF | TGTGCCAGCAGCTCCGACAGGTGGTCCGGCAATCAGCCCCAGCATTTT
- | 15 | TRBJ2-2 | TRBV2 | - | CASRTEALYTGELFF | TGTGCCAGCAGGACGGAGGCTCTATACACCGGGGAGCTGTTTTTT
- | 13 | TRBJ1-1 | TRBV5-1 | TRBD1 | CASRLDRGTEAFF | TGCGCCAGCAGACTTGACAGGGGTACTGAAGCTTTCTTT
- | 14 | TRBJ1-4 | TRBV28 | - | CASSLQTTNEKLFF | TGTGCCAGCAGCCTACAGACAACTAATGAAAAACTGTTTTTT
- | 15 | TRBJ2-3 | TRBV6-1 | - | CASRKLASSTDTQYF | TGTGCCAGCAGAAAGCTAGCGAGTAGCACAGATACGCAGTATTTT
- | 13 | TRBJ1-2 | TRBV6-1 | - | CASSVSRDGDYTF | TGTGCCAGCAGTGTTTCCAGGGATGGGGACTACACCTTC
- | 16 | TRBJ1-3 | TRBV28 | - | CASSAPGQSTGNTIYF | TGTGCCAGCAGTGCTCCCGGACAGTCCACTGGAAACACCATATATTTT
- | 13 | TRBJ2-7 | TRBV5-1 | - | CASSLKRGSEQYF | TGCGCCAGCAGCTTGAAGAGGGGGAGCGAGCAGTACTTC
- | 16 | TRBJ2-3 | TRBV18 | TRBD1 | CASSLSGTGLTDTQYF | TGTGCCAGCTCACTTTCCGGGACAGGGCTCACAGATACGCAGTATTTT
- | 12 | TRBJ1-2 | TRBV14 | - | CANTPKILGYTF | TGTGCCAATACGCCCAAGATCCTAGGCTACACCTTC
- | 15 | TRBJ1-4 | TRBV7-9 | - | CASSPSGESREKLFF | TGTGCCAGCAGCCCCTCCGGGGAGTCGCGAGAAAAACTGTTTTTT
- | 15 | TRBJ2-3 | TRBV6-5 | - | CASSYSNRGTDTQYF | TGTGCCAGCAGTTACTCCAACAGGGGCACAGATACGCAGTATTTT
- | 13 | TRBJ2-3 | TRBV5-4 | - | CASSWPGEDTQYF | TGTGCCAGCAGCTGGCCAGGGGAAGATACGCAGTATTTT
once | 16 | TRBJ1-5 | TRBV4-2 | - | CASSQDPGPSNQPQHF | TGTGCCAGCAGCCAAGATCCTGGGCCTAGCAATCAGCCCCAGCATTTT
- | 16 | TRBJ2-7 | TRBV25-1 | - | CASSGYGGQSGYEQYF | TGTGCCAGCAGTGGTTACGGTGGGCAATCCGGCTACGAGCAGTACTTC
once | 14 | TRBJ2-7 | TRBV11-3 | - | CASSWGELTYEQYF | TGTGCCAGCTCATGGGGCGAACTGACCTACGAGCAGTACTTC
- | 14 | TRBJ1-5 | TRBV19 | - | CASDSQGGGQPQHF | TGTGCCAGTGATTCTCAGGGAGGAGGTCAGCCCCAGCATTTT
- | 13 | TRBJ1-2 | TRBV6-5 | - | CASTLGGRRSYTF | TGTGCCAGCACCTTGGGGGGGAGGAGGAGCTACACCTTC
once | 15 | TRBJ1-2 | TRBV4-2 | - | CASSQDQDSNYGYTF | TGTGCCAGCAGCCAAGATCAGGACAGTAACTATGGCTACACCTTC
- | 14 | TRBJ1-2 | TRBV6-5 | - | CASSYGGSNYGYTF | TGTGCCAGCAGTTACGGCGGATCTAACTATGGCTACACCTTC
- | 14 | TRBJ1-6 | TRBV4-1 | TRBD1 | CASSQGVDNSPLHF | TGCGCCAGTTCACAGGGGGTAGATAATTCACCCCTCCACTTT
once | 15 | TRBJ1-4 | TRBV11-1 | TRBD1 | CASRPRQGNNEKLFF | TGTGCCAGCAGACCACGACAGGGAAATAATGAAAAACTGTTTTTT
- | 13 | TRBJ2-7 | TRBV7-6 | - | CASSPGHHYEQYF | TGTGCCAGCAGCCCAGGACACCACTACGAGCAGTACTTC
- | 16 | TRBJ1-4 | TRBV19 | - | CASSISLQSTNEKLFF | TGTGCCAGTAGTATTTCCTTACAGTCAACTAATGAAAAACTGTTTTTT
- | 13 | TRBJ2-2 | TRBV10-2 | - | CASSYTGTGELFF | TGCGCCAGCAGTTACACAGGGACCGGGGAGCTGTTTTTT
- | 12 | TRBJ1-4 | TRBV19 | - | CARNPGAEKLFF | TGTGCCAGAAACCCAGGGGCGGAAAAACTGTTTTTT
once | 13 | TRBJ1-2 | TRBV28 | - | CASASGEIYGYTF | TGTGCCAGCGCGTCAGGGGAAATATATGGCTACACCTTC
- | 15 | TRBJ1-2 | TRBV7-9 | TRBD1 | CASSSDRVEVRGYTF | TGTGCCAGCAGCTCCGACAGGGTCGAGGTGCGGGGCTACACCTTC
- | 16 | TRBJ1-1 | TRBV18 | TRBD1 | CASSPPGQGIYTEAFF | TGTGCCAGCTCACCACCGGGACAGGGGATTTACACTGAAGCTTTCTTT
- | 12 | TRBJ2-3 | TRBV29-1 | - | CSAKLVTDTQYF | TGCAGCGCAAAGCTAGTCACAGATACGCAGTATTTT
once | 13 | TRBJ2-3 | TRBV5-1 | - | CASSFAEGDTQYF | TGCGCCAGCAGCTTCGCGGAGGGGGATACGCAGTATTTT